Sequencing of this T cell receptor beta chain was carried out in a study of T cell responses to AZD1222 COVID-19 vaccine. The assay was immunoSEQ multiplex PCR, and TCRdb's table has in-frame clones only and misses some. The sample yields about 150,000 clones, roughly 90% seen once. V was pared by 4 bases and J by 5 bases, with 10 bases of the junction left unmatched. The length of the CDR3 is 14 residues. CDR1 SQVTM and CDR2 ANQGSEA come from the germline V gene. The clonotype was recovered from an adult who received the AZD1222 COVID-19 vaccine. This rearrangement joins TRBV29-1 to TRBJ1-1; 7 bases are shared with TRBD1. Sequenced here: peripheral blood, sampled 28 days after the second AZD1222 dose. CDR3 loop: CSVVGTEAGTEAFF. The CDR3 bases are TGCAGCGTTGTGGGGACAGAGGCGGGGACTGAAGCTTTCTTT.